The T cell receptor (beta chain) under discussion was sequenced for a study of T cell responses to AZD1222 COVID-19 vaccine (dated by TCRdb to 2020 to 2022). Concerning the study at large: A total of 230 or so trial participants underwent TCR sequencing, of whom nearly 210 received two doses of AZD1222 and around 26 received two doses of the MenACWY control vaccine. Trial participants were enrolled into age subgroups of 18-55, 56-69 and 70-plus years, which contained around 140, 26 and 57 TCR-sequenced participants, respectively.

The time point label for this specimen denotes: about 28 days (+/-7) after the second vaccine dose. Because spike-specific TCR depth and breadth did not differ between the two schedules, AZD1222 recipients who got a second dose at roughly 4 weeks were pooled with those who got a second dose at roughly 12 weeks. Vaccinee samples came from UK trials COV001 and COV002, including a single-blind randomized controlled phase 2/3 trial of AZD1222 (ChAdOx1 nCoV-19) in healthy adults. Trial participant PBMC samples were collected at day 0 and day 28 after the second dose for TCRbeta chain sequencing. A word on this clone: Its specific antigen is unknown. No qualities accompany the bases; no much larger clone lies one base away.

Points the paper makes about the study in general: A significant rise in spike-specific TCR breadth and depth was observed after two AZD1222 doses relative to day 0 and relative to MenACWY recipients. Participants were mostly white British and included more females than males, and it was suggested by the authors that clonal diversity may have been underestimated. Nearly half of unique spike-specific TCRs reportedly recognized epitopes outside regions mutated in the B.1.351 and B.1.1.7 variants. Conclusions about previously exposed vaccinees are limited because only five to seven AZD1222 recipients were SARS-CoV-2 seropositive at baseline. The whole spike protein was spanned by vaccine-associated CD4 TCRs, and dominant responses were seen in regions 160-218 and 743-854. Because no samples from the day 14 peak response were available, repertoires could be characterized only after the peak T cell response. In the small 56-69-year group, the increase in depth fell short of significance, most likely because of low power.

The CDR3 measures 16 amino acids from cysteine to phenylalanine. CDR3 DNA only is kept here, 48 bases in frame from base 1. V has 4 bases trimmed and J has 2 bases trimmed; junction bases matching no gene number 10. From a lookup of the germline V gene, CDR1 and CDR2 are SGHRS and YFSETQ. The CDR3 regions of human TCRbeta chains were subjected to immunosequencing. The authors' analysis ran thus. Repertoire TCRs were checked for matches against a reference library of SARS-CoV-2-specific TCRs that had been generated using the MIRA antigen-specificity platform. Breadth meant the fraction of unique TCRs that were SARS-CoV-2-associated, whereas depth meant the fraction of total T cells that were SARS-CoV-2-associated. Each spike-specific TCR was assigned to its reactive spike region and to a CD4 or CD8 class using the MIRA data. Log10-transformed breadth and depth values were compared by one-way ANOVA with Sidak's multiple comparisons tests. TCRdb took over this immuneACCESS table, retaining in-frame rearrangements with V and J assigned. Such tables are incomplete; in checked studies, under half of the missing clones stem from an unresolved V gene, and the remainder is unexplained. V and J calls and clone size are those listed in that table; D and trimming were worked out from the DNA. Counted in this sample were about 86,000 clones; more than 70% of them appeared once. The leading ten clones occupy 6.9% of the sample.

The V and J segments used are TRBV5-1 and TRBJ1-1, and 8 bases in between align with TRBD1. The specimen was peripheral blood, collected 28 days after the second AZD1222 dose. The receptor was isolated from an adult who received the AZD1222 COVID-19 vaccine. At the DNA level, the sequence is TGCGCCAGCAGCCCCCCGGACAGGGCTCTTAACACTGAAGCTTTCTTT. The resulting protein is CASSPPDRALNTEAFF.